These T cell receptor beta chains were read from a single sample in a study of blood T cells in healthy people across ages. Via MiXCR, TCRdb re-called the 5' RACE reads, giving one row per CDR3 protein. Seen here are over 750,000 distinct CDR3 sequences, 20% to 25% observed once, and the top ten hold more than 8.5%. The same sample was also used in a study of T cells of mothers and their children.

The sample comprised blood. The source is a boy younger than 18 in good health. Both conserved end residues are part of each CDR3. Each record gives: J gene, D gene, clone size, V gene, CDR3 protein, CDR3 DNA. A D gene is named only where the DNA matches it firmly. Expanded clones are given a class, and other clones once, few, many or no size at all.

TRBJ1-4	.	.	TRBV7-8	CASSRGRGGPEEKLFF	TGTGCCAGCAGCCGAGGTCGTGGGGGCCCGGAGGAAAAACTGTTTTTT
TRBJ1-2	TRBD1	.	TRBV19	CASSIGTGSLYGYTF	TGTGCCAGTAGTATAGGGACAGGGAGCCTCTATGGCTACACCTTC
TRBJ1-1	TRBD1	few	TRBV4-3	CASSQGGLGTVNTEAFF	TGCGCCAGCAGCCAAGGAGGTTTGGGGACAGTGAACACTGAAGCTTTCTTT
TRBJ2-1	TRBD1	few	TRBV18	CASSRTGAEQFF	TGTGCCAGCTCACGGACAGGGGCTGAGCAGTTCTTC
TRBJ2-1	.	.	TRBV5-4	CASSLERVNEQFF	TGTGCCAGCAGCTTGGAGCGGGTAAATGAGCAGTTCTTC
TRBJ2-4	.	few	TRBV5-5	CASSLVTSGAAGPKLAKNIQYF	TGTGCCAGCAGCTTGGTCACGTCGGGGGCAGCGGGACCGAAGTTAGCCAAAAACATTCAGTACTTC
TRBJ2-7	.	.	TRBV19	CASSRSIRGGTYEQYF	TGTGCCAGTAGCCGTTCAATAAGAGGAGGAACCTACGAGCAGTACTTC
TRBJ2-7	TRBD1	.	TRBV6-2/TRBV6-3	CASSYERGQPYEQYF	TGTGCCAGCAGTTACGAGAGGGGACAGCCCTACGAGCAGTACTTC
TRBJ2-5	.	.	TRBV29-1	CSAEPPTEQETQYF	TGCAGCGCCGAGCCCCCCACAGAACAAGAGACCCAGTACTTC
TRBJ2-5	.	few	TRBV27	CASSFSFLETQYF	TGTGCCAGCAGTTTTTCTTTTCTAGAGACCCAGTACTTC
TRBJ2-6	.	few	TRBV4-1	CASSQDPSGANVLTF	TGCGCCAGCAGCCAAGACCCGTCTGGGGCCAACGTCCTGACTTTC
TRBJ1-2	TRBD1	.	TRBV4-3	CASSQDPTGTAGYTF	TGCGCCAGCAGCCAAGACCCGACAGGGACGGCTGGCTACACCTTC
TRBJ2-3	.	.	TRBV7-9	CASSFNGGSTDTQYF	TGTGCCAGCAGCTTTAACGGGGGCAGCACAGATACGCAGTATTTT
TRBJ1-1	.	few	TRBV19	CASSIDEGLNTEAFF	TGTGCCAGTAGTATAGATGAGGGGTTGAACACTGAAGCTTTCTTT
TRBJ2-5	.	few	TRBV19	CASSIDLAAETQYF	TGTGCCAGTAGTATAGATCTCGCGGCAGAGACCCAGTACTTC
TRBJ1-6	TRBD1	few	TRBV20-1	CSARGQARSPLHF	TGCAGTGCGAGGGGACAGGCTAGGTCACCCCTCCACTTT
TRBJ2-5	.	.	TRBV11-2	CASRTAIAETQYF	TGTGCCAGCAGGACAGCTATCGCCGAGACCCAGTACTTC
TRBJ1-4	.	few	TRBV6-1	CASTGVMNEKLFF	TGTGCCAGCACCGGAGTGATGAATGAAAAACTGTTTTTT
TRBJ2-5	.	.	TRBV7-2	CASSPTYRAAQYF	TGTGCCAGCAGCCCTACTTACCGGGCGGCCCAGTACTTC
TRBJ2-5	.	.	TRBV29-1	CSVDDTGQETQYF	TGCAGCGTTGATGACACTGGGCAGGAGACCCAGTACTTC
TRBJ2-3	TRBD2	.	TRBV12-3/TRBV12-4	CASSPSVAGGTQYF	TGTGCCAGCAGCCCCTCCGTGGCGGGGGGTACGCAGTATTTT
TRBJ2-7	.	few	TRBV21-1	CASSRTAQSYEQYF	TGTGCCAGCAGCCGAACCGCGCAAAGCTACGAGCAGTACTTC
TRBJ1-2	.	.	TRBV2	CAYPGGGNYGYTF	TGTGCCTACCCGGGCGGGGGAAACTATGGCTACACCTTC
TRBJ2-4	TRBD1	few	TRBV3-1	CASSLEGTGTEDIQYF	TGTGCCAGCAGCCTCGAAGGGACAGGGACCGAGGACATTCAGTACTTC
TRBJ2-6	.	.	TRBV4-3	CASSRSRGRRQTSGANVLTF	TGCGCCAGCAGCCGATCAAGAGGAAGGCGGCAAACCTCTGGGGCCAACGTCCTGACTTTC
TRBJ2-3	.	few	TRBV7-3	CASSPERSTDTQYF	TGTGCCAGCAGCCCAGAGCGGAGCACAGATACGCAGTATTTT
TRBJ2-3	.	few	TRBV4-3	CASSQTLYPTDTQYF	TGCGCCAGCAGCCAGACTTTGTACCCCACAGATACGCAGTATTTT